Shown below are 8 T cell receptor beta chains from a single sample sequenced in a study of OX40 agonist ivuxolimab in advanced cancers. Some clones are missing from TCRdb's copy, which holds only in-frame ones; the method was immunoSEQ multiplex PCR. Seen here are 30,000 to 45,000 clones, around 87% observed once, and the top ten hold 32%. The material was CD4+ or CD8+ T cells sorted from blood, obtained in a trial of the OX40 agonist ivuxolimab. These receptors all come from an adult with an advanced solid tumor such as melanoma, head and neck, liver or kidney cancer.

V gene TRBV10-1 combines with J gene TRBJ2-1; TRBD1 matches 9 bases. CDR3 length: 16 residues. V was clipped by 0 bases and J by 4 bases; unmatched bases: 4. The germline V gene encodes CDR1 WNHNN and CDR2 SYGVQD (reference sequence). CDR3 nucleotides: TGCGCCAGCAGTGAGTCGTGGGGACAGGGATACAATGAGCAGTTCTTC. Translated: CASSESWGQGYNEQFF.

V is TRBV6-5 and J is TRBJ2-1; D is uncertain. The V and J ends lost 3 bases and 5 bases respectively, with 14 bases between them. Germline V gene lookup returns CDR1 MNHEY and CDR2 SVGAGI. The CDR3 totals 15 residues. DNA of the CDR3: TGTGCCAGCAGTTATCAAGGGCTTAGGGACAATGAGCAGTTCTTC. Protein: CASSYQGLRDNEQFF.

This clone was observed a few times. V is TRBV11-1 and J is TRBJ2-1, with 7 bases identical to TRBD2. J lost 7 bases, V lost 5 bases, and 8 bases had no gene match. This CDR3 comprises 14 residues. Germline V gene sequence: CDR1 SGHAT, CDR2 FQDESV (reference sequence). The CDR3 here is CASSRTSRKNEQFF. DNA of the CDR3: TGTGCCAGCAGCCGGACTAGTCGGAAAAATGAGCAGTTCTTC.

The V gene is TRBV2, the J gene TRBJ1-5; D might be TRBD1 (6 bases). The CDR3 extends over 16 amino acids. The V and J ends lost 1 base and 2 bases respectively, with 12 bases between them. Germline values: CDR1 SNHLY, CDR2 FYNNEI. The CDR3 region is CASSEGGGGGNQPQHF. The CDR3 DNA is TGTGCCAGCAGTGAAGGCGGAGGGGGGGGCAATCAGCCCCAGCATTTT.

Here the CDR3 reads CASSPWTGRPDTQYF. DNA for the CDR3: TGTGCCAGCAGCCCTTGGACAGGGAGGCCAGATACGCAGTATTTT. This chain uses TRBV7-2 with TRBJ2-3, with TRBD1 identical over 8 bases. After removal of 5 bases from V and 4 bases from J, the junction contained 8 bases not matched to a gene. This CDR3 has 15 residues. In germline, CDR1 is SGHTA, CDR2 FQGNSA.

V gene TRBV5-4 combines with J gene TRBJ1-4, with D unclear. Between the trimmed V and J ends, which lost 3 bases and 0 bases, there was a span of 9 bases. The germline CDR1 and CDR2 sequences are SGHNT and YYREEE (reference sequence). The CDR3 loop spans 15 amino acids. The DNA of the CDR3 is TGTGCCAGCAGCTCAAACATTGCAACTAATGAAAAACTGTTTTTT. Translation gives CASSSNIATNEKLFF.

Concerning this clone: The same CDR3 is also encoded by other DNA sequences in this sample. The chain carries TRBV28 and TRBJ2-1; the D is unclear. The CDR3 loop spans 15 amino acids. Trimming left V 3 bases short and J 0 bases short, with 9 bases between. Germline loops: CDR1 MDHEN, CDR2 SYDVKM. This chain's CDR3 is CASSFRLSSYNEQFF. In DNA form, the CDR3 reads TGTGCCAGCAGTTTCAGGCTTAGCTCCTACAATGAGCAGTTCTTC.

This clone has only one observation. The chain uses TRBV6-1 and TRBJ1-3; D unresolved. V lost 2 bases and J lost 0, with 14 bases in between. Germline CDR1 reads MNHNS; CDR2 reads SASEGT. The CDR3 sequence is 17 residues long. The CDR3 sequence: CASSEFVARPSGNTIYF. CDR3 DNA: TGTGCCAGCAGTGAATTCGTCGCGCGGCCCTCTGGAAACACCATATATTTT.